A single sample gave rise to the 28 T cell receptor beta chains below, sequenced in a study of T cell repertoires in ileal Crohn's disease. Libraries were prepared by immunoSEQ multiplex PCR; TCRdb keeps only in-frame clonotypes and omits some of them. This sample has about 10,000 clones, with roughly four fifths found just once. Sequenced: ileal tissue. Source of these receptors: an adult with Crohn's disease.

V is TRBV5-4 and J is TRBJ2-3, with 11 bases matching TRBD2. V lost 3 bases, J lost 3 bases, and 9 bases stayed unmatched. This CDR3 region has 17 residues. Looked up from germline, CDR1 is SGHNT and CDR2 is YYREEE (reference sequence). For the CDR3, the DNA is TGTGCCAGCAGCTGGACCTTTAGCGGGGGGGAGACAGATACGCAGTATTTT. Its protein product is CASSWTFSGGETDTQYF.

The DNA of the CDR3 is TGTGCCAGCTCACCATCGACTAGCGGCACAGATACGCAGTATTTT. This codes for CASSPSTSGTDTQYF. V is TRBV18 and J is TRBJ2-3, with TRBD2 identical over 8 bases. This CDR3 region has 15 residues. The V segment lost 2 bases and the J segment 1 base; nucleotides outside the gene matches: 2. In germline, CDR1 is KGHSH, CDR2 LQKENI.

The chain employs TRBV5-4 and TRBJ2-3; 9 bases line up with TRBD1. With 3 bases clipped from V and 4 bases from J, the junction kept 6 bases outside the gene matches. In germline, CDR1 is SGHNT, CDR2 YYREEE (reference sequence). This CDR3 comprises 15 residues. CDR3 region: CASSWPGQGPDTQYF. The CDR3 DNA sequence: TGTGCCAGCAGCTGGCCGGGACAGGGTCCAGATACGCAGTATTTT.

The chain has TRBV7-2 and TRBJ2-3, with 8 bases that match TRBD2. Germline V lookup: CDR1 SGHTA, CDR2 FQGNSA. Trimming removed 5 bases from V and 5 bases from J; junction bases left unmatched: 9. The CDR3 is 15 residues long. The DNA for the CDR3 is TGTGCCAGCAGCCCGACGGGGGGGCAGGAAGATACGCAGTATTTT. Amino acid sequence: CASSPTGGQEDTQYF. Using reference TRBV7-2 and TRBJ2-3 for the parts outside the CDR3, the full variable domain is GAGVSQSPSNKVTEKGKDVELRCDPISGHTALYWYRQSLGQGLEFLIYFQGNSAPDKSGLPSDRFSAERTGGSVSTLTIQRTQQEDSAVYLCASSPTGGQEDTQYFGPGTRLTVL.

This chain joins TRBV7-3 and TRBJ1-2; 7 bases line up with TRBD1. Trimming at V came to 4 bases and at J to 6 bases, leaving 17 bases not matched to a gene. CDR3 size: 17 residues. Germline-derived CDR1 and CDR2 are SGHTA and FQGTGA. In DNA, the CDR3 is TGTGCCAGCAGCTCCTTGACACTGACAGGGAGGATGGATGGCTACACCTTC. As protein: CASSSLTLTGRMDGYTF.

The J gene is TRBJ1-6, the V gene TRBV5-4; the match to TRBD1 covers 9 bases. CDR1 SGHNT and CDR2 YYREEE come from the germline V gene (reference sequence). The CDR3 has 14 amino acids. The junction had 4 bases not matched to a gene; V was cut back by 4 bases and J by 8 bases. The CDR3: CASSLGQGDSPLHF. For the CDR3, the DNA is TGTGCCAGCAGCCTGGGACAGGGAGATTCACCCCTCCACTTT.

The rearrangement links TRBV7-3 to TRBJ2-2; 11 bases line up with TRBD2. This CDR3 is built from 16 residues. The ends lost 1 base at V and 5 bases at J; junction bases unmatched: 3. The germline gives CDR1 SGHTA, CDR2 FQGTGA. The CDR3 loop reads CASSLIAGGPTGELFF. CDR3 DNA: TGTGCCAGCAGCTTAATAGCGGGGGGGCCTACCGGGGAGCTGTTTTTT. The entire variable domain, with the rest obtained from reference TRBV7-3 and TRBJ2-2, is as follows: GAGVSQTPSNKVTEKGKYVELRCDPISGHTALYWYRQSLGQGPEFLIYFQGTGAADDSGLPNDRFFAVRPEGSVSTLKIQRTERGDSAVYLCASSLIAGGPTGELFFGEGSRLTVL.

CDR3 DNA: TGCGCCAGCAGCTTGGCACAGGGGGCTGCTGGGGAGCTGTTTTTT. This gives the protein CASSLAQGAAGELFF. The chain employs TRBV5-1 and TRBJ2-2; 9 bases are shared with TRBD1. The length of the CDR3 is 15 residues. Germline V gene data show CDR1 as SGHRS and CDR2 as YFSETQ. V shed 0 bases and J 8 bases; nucleotides not matched to a gene: 5.

The genes are TRBV7-8 and TRBJ2-1, with TRBD1 as a possible D gene (5 bases). V lost 4 bases and J lost 9, with 22 bases in between. The CDR3 is 16 residues long. Germline V lookup: CDR1 SGHVS, CDR2 FQNEAQ. The CDR3 is CASSSLWGEPEVEQFF. Here the CDR3 DNA reads TGTGCCAGCAGCTCCCTCTGGGGCGAACCCGAGGTTGAGCAGTTCTTC.

The chain couples TRBV5-1 to TRBJ2-3; D not resolved. CDR1 is SGHRS, CDR2 YFSETQ, per germline. CDR3 size: 18 residues. V was trimmed by 0 bases and J by 1 base, leaving 18 bases between them. The CDR3 sequence: CASSLDMGGRQGTDTQYF. CDR3 DNA sequence: TGCGCCAGCAGCTTGGACATGGGTGGTCGGCAGGGCACAGATACGCAGTATTTT.

The chain uses TRBV9 and TRBJ2-2, with D possibly TRBD2 on 6 matching bases. The V and J ends lost 1 base and 5 bases respectively, with 9 bases between them. This CDR3 is built from 14 residues. Looked up from germline, CDR1 is SGDLS and CDR2 is YYNGEE. The CDR3, as DNA: TGTGCCAGCAGCGTAACAGGAGGGACCGGGGAGCTGTTTTTT. Its protein product is CASSVTGGTGELFF.

The chain combines TRBV27 with TRBJ1-4; D perhaps matches TRBD1 (6 bases). CDR1 is MNHEY, CDR2 SMNVEV, per germline (reference sequence). This CDR3 is 15 amino acids long. V lost 8 bases and J 2 bases, leaving 15 bases between the germline ends. The CDR3 DNA reads as TGTGCCAGCCGACCTACAGGGATGACTAATGAAAAACTGTTTTTT. This translates into CASRPTGMTNEKLFF.

This CDR3 is CASKGYAKPGNTIYF. The CDR3 DNA reads TGTGCCAGCAAGGGGTATGCGAAACCGGGAAACACCATATATTTT. The chain carries TRBV28 and TRBJ1-3, with D perhaps TRBD1 (5 bases). The CDR3 covers 15 residues. CDR1 is MDHEN, CDR2 SYDVKM, per germline. V was pared by 7 bases and J by 4 bases, with 17 bases between. The full variable domain, its missing parts supplied by reference TRBV28 and TRBJ1-3, is DVKVTQSSRYLVKRTGEKVFLECVQDMDHENMFWYRQDPGLGLRLIYFSYDVKMKEKGDIPEGYSVSREKKERFSLILESASTNQTSMYLCASKGYAKPGNTIYFGEGSWLTVV.

V usage is TRBV15 and J usage is TRBJ1-2; 10 nucleotides match TRBD1. Per the germline V gene, CDR1 is LNHNV and CDR2 is YYDKDF (reference sequence). The CDR3 runs to 14 residues. V shed 5 bases, J shed 7 bases, and the junction held 7 bases outside the gene matches. The DNA for the CDR3 is TGTGCCACCAGCTTCGGGACAGGGGACGGTGGCTACACCTTC. Translation: CATSFGTGDGGYTF.

The chain links TRBV4-3 to TRBJ1-4; a possible D gene is TRBD1 (6 bases). Trimming removed 0 bases at V and 2 bases at J, with 19 bases between. There are 19 residues in the CDR3. Germline CDR1 reads LGHNA; CDR2 reads YSLEER. CDR3 in amino acids: CASSQDSMRGLSTNEKLFF. CDR3 bases: TGCGCCAGCAGCCAAGATTCGATGAGGGGGTTATCGACTAATGAAAAACTGTTTTTT.

This clone was recorded a few times. Here the CDR3 reads CASSQEGGQGKNIQYF. CDR3 nucleotide sequence: TGTGCCAGCAGCCAAGAGGGGGGACAGGGCAAAAACATTCAGTACTTC. This chain links TRBV4-2 with TRBJ2-4, with TRBD1 matching over 9 bases. Germline V CDR1 and CDR2: LGHNA, YNFKEQ. This CDR3 comprises 16 residues. Unmatched junction bases numbered 3, after V lost 0 bases and J lost 3 bases.

This sequence joins TRBV6-1 and TRBJ2-7, with 7 bases that match TRBD2. Germline-derived CDR1 and CDR2 are MNHNS and SASEGT. CDR3 length: 13 amino acids. V gave up 7 bases and J gave up 3 bases; unmatched junction bases: 6. In DNA form, the CDR3 reads TGTGCCAGCAAAGGCGGGGGATTCTACGAGCAGTACTTC. Its protein is CASKGGGFYEQYF.

The J gene is TRBJ1-2, the V gene TRBV5-6; 7 positions agree with TRBD1. The CDR3 covers 14 residues. Per the germline V gene, CDR1 is SGHDT and CDR2 is YYEEEE. Unmatched junction bases numbered 5, after V lost 6 bases and J lost 0 bases. The CDR3 DNA is TGTGCCAGCATCATACAGGGGACTAACTATGGCTACACCTTC. Translated, it gives CASIIQGTNYGYTF.

This clone was observed a handful of times. The V call is TRBV25-1, the J call TRBJ2-2; tentative D call: TRBD2 (6 bases). Between the trimmed V and J ends, which lost 7 bases and 2 bases, there was a span of 20 bases. CDR1 and CDR2 (germline): MGHDK, SYGVNS. This CDR3 contains 17 residues. The CDR3 region has the DNA TGTGCCAGCATCGAGGGAGGAACAGGAGCTAACACCGGGGAGCTGTTTTTT. Its translation: CASIEGGTGANTGELFF.

The chain employs TRBV7-2 and TRBJ1-2, with D possibly being TRBD1 (6 bases). There are 14 residues in the CDR3. Trimming cost V 5 bases and J 2 bases, with 12 bases left between them. Germline lookup yields CDR1 SGHTA and CDR2 FQGNSA. CDR3 DNA sequence: TGTGCCAGCAGCGAGTGGACAGACAACTATGGCTACACCTTC. Translated, it gives CASSEWTDNYGYTF.

CDR3 in amino acids: CASSQSTSGNTGELFF. The CDR3 DNA is TGCGCCAGCAGTCAATCGACTAGCGGGAACACCGGGGAGCTGTTTTTT. The V gene is TRBV23-1, the J gene TRBJ2-2; 9 positions agree with TRBD2. TRBV23-1 belongs to the ORF category, with a function that is uncertain. Losses at the gene ends were 0 bases for V and 1 base for J; bases not matched to a gene: 0. The CDR3 covers 16 residues.

CDR3 in DNA: TGTGCCAGTAGTACAGGGGCTCTTGGGGAGACCCAGTACTTC. Its translation is CASSTGALGETQYF. V usage is TRBV19 and J usage is TRBJ2-5; TRBD1 is a possible D gene (6 bases). This CDR3 has 14 amino acids. Germline V gives CDR1 LNHDA, CDR2 SQIVND (reference sequence). V was trimmed by 4 bases and J by 5 bases, leaving 14 bases between them.

This clone was seen just once. V and J are TRBV10-2 and TRBJ2-5, with D maybe TRBD2 (7 bases). The CDR3 runs 13 residues. CDR1 is WSHSY, CDR2 SAAADI, per germline. Trimming removed 8 bases at V and 5 bases at J, with 15 bases between. As DNA, the CDR3 is TGCGCCAGCTGCGGGGGCCGGGGCGAGACCCAGTACTTC. As protein: CASCGGRGETQYF.

The chain is built from TRBV30 and TRBJ2-7, with 10 bases matching TRBD2. In germline, CDR1 is GTSNPN, CDR2 SVGIG (reference sequence). J lost 6 bases, V lost 1 base, and 6 bases had no gene match. The CDR3 contains 14 residues. DNA for the CDR3: TGTGCCTGGAGTGCAGCGGGGGGGCGTTTCGAGCAGTACTTC. Translation gives CAWSAAGGRFEQYF.

CDR3 amino acids: CASSLDASGAYEQYF. The CDR3, as DNA: TGTGCCAGCAGCTTAGACGCTAGCGGGGCCTACGAGCAGTACTTC. The V and J genes are TRBV7-6 and TRBJ2-5, with TRBD2 matching 9 bases. TRBJ2-7 matches the DNA end more closely, so the J call is doubtful. The CDR3 runs to 15 residues. Germline CDR1 reads SGHVS; CDR2 reads FNYEAQ.

The chain uses TRBV7-9 and TRBJ1-6; 7 bases are a match to TRBD1. The germline gives CDR1 SEHNR, CDR2 FQNEAQ (reference sequence). This CDR3 is 17 amino acids long. V lost 5 bases, J lost 3 bases, and 10 bases stayed unmatched. The CDR3 DNA reads TGTGCCAGCAGCCCAAGACAGGGTGAGGACTATAATTCACCCCTCCACTTT. Residues: CASSPRQGEDYNSPLHF.

The V and J genes are TRBV6-1 and TRBJ2-2, with 7 bases fitting TRBD1. In germline, CDR1 is MNHNS, CDR2 SASEGT. The V gene end was trimmed by 6 bases and the J gene end by 4 bases; junction bases not matched to a gene: 5. The CDR3 runs to 14 residues. The CDR3 here is CASSMTGFTGELFF. Here the CDR3 DNA reads TGTGCCAGCAGCATGACAGGGTTCACCGGGGAGCTGTTTTTT.

V and J are TRBV4-2 and TRBJ2-3, with D possibly being TRBD2 (5 bases). The germline CDR1 and CDR2 sequences are LGHNA and YNFKEQ. The V gene lost 2 bases and the J gene lost 2 bases, with 14 bases spanning the gap. This CDR3 is built from 16 residues. The CDR3 DNA reads as TGTGCCAGCAGCCAATCTCAACGGGGTAACACAGATACGCAGTATTTT. Its protein product is CASSQSQRGNTDTQYF.